The T cell receptor (beta chain) described here comes from a study of blood T cell repertoires in COVID-19. V dropped 0 bases and J dropped 5; count of bases not matched to a gene: 13. The CDR3 has 19 residues. In germline, CDR1 is SGDLS, CDR2 YYNGEE. Individuals drawn from approximately 26 US areas were roughly 18 to 95 years old. Using immunoSEQ multiplex PCR, the repertoire was profiled, and TCRdb retains in-frame clones only, with some absent. This sample yields 250,000 or so clones, of which 70% to 90% are seen a single time; about 2.3% belongs to the top ten. The sequenced material came from PBMCs or T cells enriched from blood (not recorded which). The sequence was obtained from a woman between 40 and 50 years old with acute COVID-19. The chain links TRBV9 to TRBJ2-1; TRBD2 agrees at 11 bases. The chain's CDR3 is CASSVEGGSGRVSNNEQFF. The DNA of the CDR3 is TGTGCCAGCAGCGTAGAGGGCGGTAGCGGGAGGGTAAGCAACAATGAGCAGTTCTTC.